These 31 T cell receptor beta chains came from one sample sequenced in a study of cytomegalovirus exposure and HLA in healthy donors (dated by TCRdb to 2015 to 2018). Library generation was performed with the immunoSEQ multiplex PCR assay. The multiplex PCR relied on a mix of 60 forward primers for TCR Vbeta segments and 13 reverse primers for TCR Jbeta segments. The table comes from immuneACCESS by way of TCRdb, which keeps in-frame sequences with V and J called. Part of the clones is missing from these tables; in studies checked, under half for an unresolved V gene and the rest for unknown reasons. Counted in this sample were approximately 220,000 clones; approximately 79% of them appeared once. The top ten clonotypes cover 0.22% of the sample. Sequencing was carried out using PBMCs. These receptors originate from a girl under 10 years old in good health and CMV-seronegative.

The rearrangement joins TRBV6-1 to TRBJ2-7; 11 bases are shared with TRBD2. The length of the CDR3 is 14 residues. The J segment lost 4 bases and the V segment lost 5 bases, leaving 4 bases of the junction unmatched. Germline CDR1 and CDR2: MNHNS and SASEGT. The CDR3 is CASSTSGGVYEQYF. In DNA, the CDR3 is TGTGCCAGCAGTACTAGCGGGGGAGTATACGAGCAGTACTTC.

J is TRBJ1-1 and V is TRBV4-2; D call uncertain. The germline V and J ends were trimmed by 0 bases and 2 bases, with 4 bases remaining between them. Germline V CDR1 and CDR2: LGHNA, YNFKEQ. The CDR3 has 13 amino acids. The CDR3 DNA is TGTGCCAGCAGCCAAGATCTTAACACTGAAGCTTTCTTT. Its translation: CASSQDLNTEAFF.

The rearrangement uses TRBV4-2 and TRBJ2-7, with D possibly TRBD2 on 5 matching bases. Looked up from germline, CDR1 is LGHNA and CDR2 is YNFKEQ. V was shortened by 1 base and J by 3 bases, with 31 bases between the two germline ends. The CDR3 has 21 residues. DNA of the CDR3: TGTGCCAGCAGCCAAGCGATGGTCTTCGGGGTTCAAGCAGGCCGATACTACGAGCAGTACTTC. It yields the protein CASSQAMVFGVQAGRYYEQYF.

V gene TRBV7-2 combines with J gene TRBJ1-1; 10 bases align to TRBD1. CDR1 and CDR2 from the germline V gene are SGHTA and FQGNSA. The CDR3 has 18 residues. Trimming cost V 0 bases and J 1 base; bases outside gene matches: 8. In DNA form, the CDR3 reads TGTGCCAGCAGCTTAGCCGTCCCGGGACAGGGGTCGAACACTGAAGCTTTCTTT. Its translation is CASSLAVPGQGSNTEAFF.

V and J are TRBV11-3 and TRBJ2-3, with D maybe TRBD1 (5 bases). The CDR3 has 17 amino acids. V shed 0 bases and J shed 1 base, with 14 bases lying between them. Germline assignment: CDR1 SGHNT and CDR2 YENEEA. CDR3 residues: CASSLERDSKGTDTQYF. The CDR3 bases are TGTGCCAGCAGCTTAGAGAGAGACAGTAAGGGCACAGATACGCAGTATTTT.

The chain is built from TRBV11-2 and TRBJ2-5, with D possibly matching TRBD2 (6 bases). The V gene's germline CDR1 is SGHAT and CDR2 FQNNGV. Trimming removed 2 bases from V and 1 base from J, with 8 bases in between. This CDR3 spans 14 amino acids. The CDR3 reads CASSLIAAQETQYF. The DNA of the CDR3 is TGTGCCAGCAGCTTAATAGCGGCCCAAGAGACCCAGTACTTC. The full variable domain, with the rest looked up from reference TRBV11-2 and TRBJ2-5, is EAGVAQSPRYKIIEKRQSVAFWCNPISGHATLYWYQQILGQGPKLLIQFQNNGVVDDSQLPKDRFSAERLKGVDSTLKIQPAKLEDSAVYLCASSLIAAQETQYFGPGTRLLVL.

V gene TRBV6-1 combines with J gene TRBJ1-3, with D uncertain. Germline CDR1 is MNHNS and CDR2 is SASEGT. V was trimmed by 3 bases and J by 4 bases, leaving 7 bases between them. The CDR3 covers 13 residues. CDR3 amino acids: CASSEEGGNTIYF. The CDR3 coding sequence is TGTGCCAGCAGTGAGGAGGGCGGAAACACCATATATTTT.

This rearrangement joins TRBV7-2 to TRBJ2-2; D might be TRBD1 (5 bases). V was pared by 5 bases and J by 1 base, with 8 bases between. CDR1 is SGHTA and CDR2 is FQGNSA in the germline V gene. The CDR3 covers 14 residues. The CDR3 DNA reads TGTGCCAGCAGCCCCGGACAGAACACCGGGGAGCTGTTTTTT. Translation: CASSPGQNTGELFF.

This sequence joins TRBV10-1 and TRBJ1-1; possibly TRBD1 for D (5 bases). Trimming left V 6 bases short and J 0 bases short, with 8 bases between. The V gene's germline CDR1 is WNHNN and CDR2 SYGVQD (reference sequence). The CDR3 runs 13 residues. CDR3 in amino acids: CASRQAMNTEAFF. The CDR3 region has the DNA TGCGCCAGCAGACAGGCAATGAACACTGAAGCTTTCTTT.

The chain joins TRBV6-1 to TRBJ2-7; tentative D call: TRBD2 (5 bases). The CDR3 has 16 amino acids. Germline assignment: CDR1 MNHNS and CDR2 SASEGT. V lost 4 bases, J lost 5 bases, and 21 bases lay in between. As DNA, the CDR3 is TGTGCCAGCAGTGTGACGGGGTGGGATGGTAACGACGAGCAGTACTTC. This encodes CASSVTGWDGNDEQYF.

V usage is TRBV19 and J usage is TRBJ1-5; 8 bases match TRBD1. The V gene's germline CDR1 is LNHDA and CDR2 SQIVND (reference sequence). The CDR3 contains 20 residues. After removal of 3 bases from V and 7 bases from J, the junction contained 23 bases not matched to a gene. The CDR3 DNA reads TGTGCCAGTAGTATTTCCTTATTGCTGAGGTGGCAGGGGGCGGGACAGCCCCAGCATTTT. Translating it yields CASSISLLLRWQGAGQPQHF.

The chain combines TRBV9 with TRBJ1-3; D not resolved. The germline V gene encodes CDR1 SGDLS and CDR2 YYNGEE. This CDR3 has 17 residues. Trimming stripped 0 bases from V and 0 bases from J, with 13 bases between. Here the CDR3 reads CASSVGSNGVSGNTIYF. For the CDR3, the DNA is TGTGCCAGCAGCGTAGGATCCAACGGAGTCTCTGGAAACACCATATATTTT.

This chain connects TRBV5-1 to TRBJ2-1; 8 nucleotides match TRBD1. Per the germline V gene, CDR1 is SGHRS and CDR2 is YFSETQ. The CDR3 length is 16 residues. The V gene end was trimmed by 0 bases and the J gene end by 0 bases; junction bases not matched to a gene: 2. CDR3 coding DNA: TGCGCCAGCAGCTTGGGAGACAGGGGCTCCTACAATGAGCAGTTCTTC. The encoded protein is CASSLGDRGSYNEQFF.

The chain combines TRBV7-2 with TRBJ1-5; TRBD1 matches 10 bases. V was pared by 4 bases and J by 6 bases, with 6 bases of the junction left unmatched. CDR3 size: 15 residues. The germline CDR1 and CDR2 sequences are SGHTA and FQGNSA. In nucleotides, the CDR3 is TGTGCCAGCAGCTACCGGACAGGGGGAGGTCAGCCCCAGCATTTT. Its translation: CASSYRTGGGQPQHF. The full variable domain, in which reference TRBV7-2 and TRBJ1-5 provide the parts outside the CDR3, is GAGVSQSPSNKVTEKGKDVELRCDPISGHTALYWYRQSLGQGLEFLIYFQGNSAPDKSGLPSDRFSAERTGGSVSTLTIQRTQQEDSAVYLCASSYRTGGGQPQHFGDGTRLSIL.

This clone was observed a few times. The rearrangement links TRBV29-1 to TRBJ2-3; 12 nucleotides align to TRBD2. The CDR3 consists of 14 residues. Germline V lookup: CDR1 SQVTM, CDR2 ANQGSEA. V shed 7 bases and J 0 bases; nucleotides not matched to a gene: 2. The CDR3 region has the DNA TGCAGCGGCGGACTAGCGGGGAGCACAGATACGCAGTATTTT. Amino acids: CSGGLAGSTDTQYF.

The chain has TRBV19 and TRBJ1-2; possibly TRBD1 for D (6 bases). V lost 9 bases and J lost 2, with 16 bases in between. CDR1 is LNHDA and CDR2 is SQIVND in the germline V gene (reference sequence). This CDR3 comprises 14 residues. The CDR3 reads CASRRDTRNYGYTF. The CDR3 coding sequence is TGTGCCAGCAGACGGGACACTCGAAACTATGGCTACACCTTC. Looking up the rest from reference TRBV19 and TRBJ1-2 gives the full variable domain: DGGITQSPKYLFRKEGQNVTLSCEQNLNHDAMYWYRQDPGQGLRLIYYSQIVNDFQKGDIAEGYSVSREKKESFPLTVTSAQKNPTAFYLCASRRDTRNYGYTFGSGTRLTVV.

The CDR3: CASSSRRGGGYGYTF. In DNA, the CDR3 is TGTGCCAGCAGCTCCAGGCGAGGGGGCGGCTATGGCTACACCTTC. The chain combines TRBV5-4 with TRBJ1-2; TRBD1 matches at 7 bases. V lost 3 bases and J lost 4; bases outside the gene matches: 9. There are 15 residues in the CDR3. CDR1 is SGHNT and CDR2 is YYREEE in the germline V gene (reference sequence).

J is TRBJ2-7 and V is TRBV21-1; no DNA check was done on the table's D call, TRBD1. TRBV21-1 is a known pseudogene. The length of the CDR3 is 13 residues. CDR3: CASSKGAPYEQYF. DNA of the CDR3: TGTGCCAGCAGCAAAGGGGCACCCTACGAGCAGTACTTC.

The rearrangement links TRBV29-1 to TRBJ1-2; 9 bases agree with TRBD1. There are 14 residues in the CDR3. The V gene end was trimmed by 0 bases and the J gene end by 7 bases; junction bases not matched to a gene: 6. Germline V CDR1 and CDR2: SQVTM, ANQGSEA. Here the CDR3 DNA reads TGCAGCGTTGAAGATCTGGGACAGGGCTTTGGCTACACCTTC. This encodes CSVEDLGQGFGYTF.

The CDR3 DNA sequence: TGTGCCAGCCAGACAGGGGAGGATCAGCCCCAGCATTTT. The encoded protein is CASQTGEDQPQHF. The J gene is TRBJ1-5, the V gene TRBV6-5, with TRBD1 matching over 8 bases. The germline CDR1 and CDR2 sequences are MNHEY and SVGAGI. The V segment lost 8 bases and the J segment 5 bases; nucleotides outside the gene matches: 5. CDR3 length: 13 amino acids.

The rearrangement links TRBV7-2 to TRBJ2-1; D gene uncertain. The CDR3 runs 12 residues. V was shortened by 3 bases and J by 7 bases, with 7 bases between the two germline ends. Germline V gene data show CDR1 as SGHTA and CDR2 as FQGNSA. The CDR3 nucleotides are TGTGCCAGCAGCTTCTTTCCGAATGAGCAGTTCTTC. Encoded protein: CASSFFPNEQFF.

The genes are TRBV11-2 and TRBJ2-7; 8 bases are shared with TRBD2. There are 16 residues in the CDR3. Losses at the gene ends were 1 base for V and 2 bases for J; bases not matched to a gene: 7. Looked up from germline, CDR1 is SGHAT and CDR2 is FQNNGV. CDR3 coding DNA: TGTGCCAGCAGCTTAGCTCTTAGCGGGGTCACCTACGAGCAGTACTTC. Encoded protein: CASSLALSGVTYEQYF.

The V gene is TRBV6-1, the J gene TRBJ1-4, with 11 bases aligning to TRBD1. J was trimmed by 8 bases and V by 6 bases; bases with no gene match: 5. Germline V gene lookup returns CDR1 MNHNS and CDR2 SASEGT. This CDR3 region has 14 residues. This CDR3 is CASRRTGGMEKLFF. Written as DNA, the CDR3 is TGTGCCAGCAGGCGGACAGGGGGCATGGAAAAACTGTTTTTT.

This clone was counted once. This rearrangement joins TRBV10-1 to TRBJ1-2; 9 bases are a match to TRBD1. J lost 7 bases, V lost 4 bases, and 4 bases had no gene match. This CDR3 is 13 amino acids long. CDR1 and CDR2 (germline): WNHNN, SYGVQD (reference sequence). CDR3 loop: CASSGGTGLGYTF. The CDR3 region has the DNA TGCGCCAGCAGTGGTGGGACAGGGCTTGGCTACACCTTC.

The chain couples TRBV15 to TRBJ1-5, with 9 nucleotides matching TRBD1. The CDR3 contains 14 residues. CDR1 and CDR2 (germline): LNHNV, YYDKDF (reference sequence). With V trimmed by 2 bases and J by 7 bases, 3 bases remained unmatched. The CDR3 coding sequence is TGTGCCACCAGCAGAAGACAGGGGGACCAGCCCCAGCATTTT. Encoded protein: CATSRRQGDQPQHF.

CDR3 nucleotides: TGCAGCGCCCGGACAGGGGCCTCCTACGAGCAGTACTTC. It codes for CSARTGASYEQYF. The rearrangement joins TRBV29-1 to TRBJ2-7; 9 bases match TRBD1. With V trimmed by 7 bases and J by 0 bases, 4 bases remained unmatched. The CDR3 spans 13 residues. Per the germline V gene, CDR1 is SQVTM and CDR2 is ANQGSEA.

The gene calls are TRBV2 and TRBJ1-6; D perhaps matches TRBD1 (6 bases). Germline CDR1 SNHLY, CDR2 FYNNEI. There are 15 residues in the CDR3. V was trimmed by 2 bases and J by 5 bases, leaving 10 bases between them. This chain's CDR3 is CASSELPGDNSPLHF. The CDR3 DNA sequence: TGTGCCAGCAGTGAACTTCCAGGGGATAATTCACCCCTCCACTTT.

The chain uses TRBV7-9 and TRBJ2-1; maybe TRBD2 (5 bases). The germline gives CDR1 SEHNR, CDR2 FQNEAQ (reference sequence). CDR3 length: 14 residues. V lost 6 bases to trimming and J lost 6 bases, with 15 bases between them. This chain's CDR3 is CASSGGWGGNEQFF. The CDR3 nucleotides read TGTGCCAGCAGTGGAGGATGGGGTGGCAATGAGCAGTTCTTC.

CDR3 amino acids: CASSYGVSSYEQYF. In DNA form, the CDR3 reads TGTGCCAGCAGTTACGGAGTGAGCTCCTACGAGCAGTACTTC. The chain has TRBV27 and TRBJ2-7; D unresolved. In germline, CDR1 is MNHEY, CDR2 SMNVEV (reference sequence). Trimming took off 4 bases at V and 0 bases at J, with 10 bases between the two ends. The CDR3 is 14 residues long.

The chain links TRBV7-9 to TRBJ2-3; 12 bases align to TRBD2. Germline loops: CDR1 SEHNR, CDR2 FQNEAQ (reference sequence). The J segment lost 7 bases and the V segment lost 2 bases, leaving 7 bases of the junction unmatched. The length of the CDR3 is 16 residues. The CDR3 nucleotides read TGTGCCAGCAGCTTATTCCTAGCGGGGGGGCGTTATACGCAGTATTTT. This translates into CASSLFLAGGRYTQYF.

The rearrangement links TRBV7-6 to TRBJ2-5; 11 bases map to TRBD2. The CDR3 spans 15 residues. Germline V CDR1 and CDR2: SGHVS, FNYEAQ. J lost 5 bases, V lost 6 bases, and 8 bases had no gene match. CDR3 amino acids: CASSSLAGGRETQYF. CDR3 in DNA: TGTGCCAGCAGTTCCTTAGCGGGGGGGCGGGAGACCCAGTACTTC.